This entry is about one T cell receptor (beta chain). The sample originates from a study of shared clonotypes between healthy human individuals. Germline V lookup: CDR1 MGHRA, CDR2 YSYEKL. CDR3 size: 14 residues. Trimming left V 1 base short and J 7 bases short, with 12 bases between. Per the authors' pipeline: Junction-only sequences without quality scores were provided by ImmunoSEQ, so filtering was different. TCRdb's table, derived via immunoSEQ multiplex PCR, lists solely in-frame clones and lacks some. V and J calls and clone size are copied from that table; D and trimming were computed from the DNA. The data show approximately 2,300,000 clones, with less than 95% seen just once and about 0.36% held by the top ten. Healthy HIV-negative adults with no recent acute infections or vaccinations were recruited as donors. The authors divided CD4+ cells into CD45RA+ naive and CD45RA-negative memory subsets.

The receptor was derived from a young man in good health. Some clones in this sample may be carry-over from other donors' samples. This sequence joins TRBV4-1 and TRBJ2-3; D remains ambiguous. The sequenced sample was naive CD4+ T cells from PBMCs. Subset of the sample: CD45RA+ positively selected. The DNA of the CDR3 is TGCGCCAGCAGCCAAGTGTCACTCGCTCATACGCAGTATTTT. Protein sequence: CASSQVSLAHTQYF.